The T cell receptor (beta chain) described here comes from a study of beta chain features in type 1 diabetes listed by TCRdb under 2018. A note on the overall study: Mean age, gender distribution, total cell number and subset yield did not differ between patients and healthy donors. A total of 100 million to 140 million sorted cells were examined across all samples, and the number of cells per subset was strongly correlated with RNA yield. The study compared TCRB repertoires of sorted circulating CD4+ T cell subsets between recently diagnosed type 1 diabetes patients and matched healthy donors. Naive and central memory subsets were obtained from all 30 or so donors, but regulatory and stem cell-like memory subsets were isolated from only 8 patients and about 8 healthy donors.

Each donor gave one peripheral blood draw, averaging around 0.11 L, which was collected into heparinised tubes. A BD FACSAria II was used to sort naive, central memory, regulatory and stem cell-like memory CD4+ T cells with a panel that included CD45RO, CCR7, CD25, CD127, CD95 and CD27. Every sorted population had a purity above 95%. PBMCs were isolated right away by Lymphoprep density gradient centrifugation and were stained directly, without culture. So that batch effects would be minimized, each experiment stained and sorted samples in pairs, pairing one healthy donor with one patient. The High Capacity cDNA Reverse Transcription Kit was used to reverse transcribe all of the isolated RNA, meaning that expressed TCRB transcripts were what got sequenced. Deep immunoSEQ sequencing was applied to naive, central memory and regulatory T cell samples, giving an average of roughly 3.5 million total reads per sample. Sorted cells were lysed in RLT buffer and RNA was extracted with DNase-treated RNeasy Micro or Mini kits, depending on cell number. To prevent cross-contamination, every cell subset was processed on its own, while patient and healthy donor samples were processed together. The immunoSEQ multiplex PCR was used to amplify TCRB sequences from cDNA, generating 87-bp fragments that spanned the CDR3 region. Sequencing of the amplicons was performed on the Illumina HiSeq platform. Regarding the original processing steps: PCR bias was corrected computationally using synthetic template baselines, and reads within Hamming distance 2 were collapsed, with unmergeable singletons discarded. Reads were aligned against IMGT so that V, D and J genes, CDR3 length and insertions or deletions at six rearrangement sites could be assigned. Within each subset, clonotype counts were normalized to the number of sorted cells before true diversity and Gini coefficients were calculated with the tcR R package. The overlap coefficient, calculated on TCRB nucleotide sequences, was used to measure repertoire sharing. What TCRdb holds here is the immuneACCESS table cut down to in-frame rearrangements. Part of the clones is not present; checked against another copy, under half of the missing clones reflect an unresolved V gene, and the others are unexplained. V, J and clone size derive from that table, while D and trimming were established from the DNA sequence. The sample has around 340,000 clones on record, about a tenth of them singletons. Together, the top ten hold approximately 1% of the sample.

Overall study results and their limits: Because cDNA was sequenced instead of genomic DNA, activated cells with high expression could be over-represented, although the groups did not differ in activation or CD3 levels. Naive, central memory and regulatory TCRB repertoires appeared to be more similar among patients than among healthy donors. In all four CD4+ subsets, TCRB CDR3 length was moderately but significantly shorter in type 1 diabetes patients. HLA sub-analyses involved small numbers of individuals, so any influence of HLA type on TCRB rearrangement remained unresolved. Shorter templates might be favored by PCR, yet because patient and control samples were amplified and corrected together, any such skew would affect both groups equally. At VDJ recombination sites, type 1 diabetes patients had fewer insertions and more deleted nucleotides, which implies abnormalities in thymic rearrangement.

This clone was counted between two and nine times. Its antigen remains undetermined. Per-base qualities were not stored, and no clone one base away is much larger. The sample was central memory CD4+ T cells from blood. The TCR was taken from a man under 40 with type 1 diabetes.

CDR3 sequence: CASSPGLAGTYEQYF. The DNA sequence reads TGTGCCAGCAGCCCCGGGCTAGCGGGGACCTACGAGCAGTACTTC. The receptor chain draws on TRBV5-6 and TRBJ2-7; 9 junctional bases match TRBD2. V is cut back by 4 bases and J by 2 bases, with 7 bases in the junction unmatched. The germline V gene supplies CDR1 SGHDT and CDR2 YYEEEE. Including cysteine and phenylalanine, the CDR3 has 15 amino acids. Only the CDR3 part of the read is kept: 45 bases, read in frame from the first base.